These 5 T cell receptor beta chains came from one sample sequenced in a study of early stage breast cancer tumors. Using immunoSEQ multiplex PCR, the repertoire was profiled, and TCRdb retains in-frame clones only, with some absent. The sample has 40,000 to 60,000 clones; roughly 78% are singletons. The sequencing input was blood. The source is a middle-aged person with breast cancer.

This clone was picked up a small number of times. The CDR3 DNA follows: TGCAGCGTTTTCCTTGAGGGGGAGACCCAGTACTTC. This gives the protein CSVFLEGETQYF. The chain uses TRBV29-1 and TRBJ2-5; tentatively, D is TRBD1 or TRBD2 (5 bases each). This CDR3 spans 12 amino acids. Germline V lookup: CDR1 SQVTM, CDR2 ANQGSEA. V lost 5 bases and J lost 5, with 12 bases in between.

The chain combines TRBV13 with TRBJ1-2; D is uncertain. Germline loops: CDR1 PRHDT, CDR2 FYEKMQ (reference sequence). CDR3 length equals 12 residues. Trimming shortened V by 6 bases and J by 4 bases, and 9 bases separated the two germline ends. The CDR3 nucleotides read TGTGCCAGCAGTTTCGGGGTCTATGGCTACACCTTC. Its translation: CASSFGVYGYTF.

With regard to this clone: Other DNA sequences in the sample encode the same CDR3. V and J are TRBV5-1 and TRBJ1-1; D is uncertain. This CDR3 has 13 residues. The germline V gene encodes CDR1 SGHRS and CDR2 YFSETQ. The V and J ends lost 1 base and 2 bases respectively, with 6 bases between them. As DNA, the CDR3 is TGCGCCAGCAGCTTGACACCAAACACTGAAGCTTTCTTT. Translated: CASSLTPNTEAFF.

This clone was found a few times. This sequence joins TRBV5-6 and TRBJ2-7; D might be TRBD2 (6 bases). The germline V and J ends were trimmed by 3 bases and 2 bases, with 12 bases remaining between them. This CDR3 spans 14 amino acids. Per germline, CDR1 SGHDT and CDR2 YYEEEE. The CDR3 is CASSSGLSTYEQYF. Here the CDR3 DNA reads TGTGCCAGCAGCTCGGGACTGAGCACCTACGAGCAGTACTTC.

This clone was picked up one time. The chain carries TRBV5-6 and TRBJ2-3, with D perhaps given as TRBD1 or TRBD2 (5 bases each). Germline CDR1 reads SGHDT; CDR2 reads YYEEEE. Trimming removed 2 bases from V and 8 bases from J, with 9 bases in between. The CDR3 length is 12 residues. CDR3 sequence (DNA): TGTGCCAGCAGCTTAACCGGGACTACGCAGTATTTT. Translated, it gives CASSLTGTTQYF.